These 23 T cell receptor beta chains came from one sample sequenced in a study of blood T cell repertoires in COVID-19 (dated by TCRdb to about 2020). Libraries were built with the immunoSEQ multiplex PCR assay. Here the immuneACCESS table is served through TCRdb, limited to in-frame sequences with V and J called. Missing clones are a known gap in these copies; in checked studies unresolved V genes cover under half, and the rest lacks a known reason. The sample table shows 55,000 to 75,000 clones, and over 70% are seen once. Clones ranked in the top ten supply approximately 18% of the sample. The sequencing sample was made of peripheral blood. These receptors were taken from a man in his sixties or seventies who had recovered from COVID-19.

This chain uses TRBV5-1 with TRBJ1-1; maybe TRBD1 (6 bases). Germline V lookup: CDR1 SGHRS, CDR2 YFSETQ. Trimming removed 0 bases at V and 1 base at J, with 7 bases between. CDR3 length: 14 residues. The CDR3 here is CASSLDRENTEAFF. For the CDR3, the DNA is TGCGCCAGCAGCTTGGACAGGGAGAACACTGAAGCTTTCTTT.

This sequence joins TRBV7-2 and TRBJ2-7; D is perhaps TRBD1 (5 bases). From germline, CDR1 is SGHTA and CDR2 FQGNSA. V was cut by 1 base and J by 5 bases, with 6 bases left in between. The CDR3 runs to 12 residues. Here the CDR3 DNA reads TGTGCCAGCAGCTTAGTAGGGGACGAGCAGTACTTC. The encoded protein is CASSLVGDEQYF.

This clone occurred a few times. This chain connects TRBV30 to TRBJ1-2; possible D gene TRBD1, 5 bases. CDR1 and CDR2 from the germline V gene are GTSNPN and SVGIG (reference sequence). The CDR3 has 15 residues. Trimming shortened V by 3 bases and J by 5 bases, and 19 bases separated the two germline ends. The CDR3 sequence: CAWRAFRDPTYGYTF. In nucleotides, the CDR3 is TGTGCCTGGAGGGCATTCAGGGATCCTACTTATGGCTACACCTTC.

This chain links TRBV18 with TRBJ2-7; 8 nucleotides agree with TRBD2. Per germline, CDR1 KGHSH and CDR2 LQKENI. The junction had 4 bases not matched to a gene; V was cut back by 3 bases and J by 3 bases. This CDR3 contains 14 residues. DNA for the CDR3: TGTGCCAGCTCACCTGGCGGGGGGCTCTACGAGCAGTACTTC. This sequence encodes CASSPGGGLYEQYF.

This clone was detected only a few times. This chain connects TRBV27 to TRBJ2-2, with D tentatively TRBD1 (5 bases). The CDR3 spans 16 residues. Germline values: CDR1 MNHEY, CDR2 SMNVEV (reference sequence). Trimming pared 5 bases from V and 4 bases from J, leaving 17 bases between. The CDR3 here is CASSKSGAGFTGELFF. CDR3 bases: TGTGCCAGCAGTAAATCTGGAGCAGGGTTCACCGGGGAGCTGTTTTTT.

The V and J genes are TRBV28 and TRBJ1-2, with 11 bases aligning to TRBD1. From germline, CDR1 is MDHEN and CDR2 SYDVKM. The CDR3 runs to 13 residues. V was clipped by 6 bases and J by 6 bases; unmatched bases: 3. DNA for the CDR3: TGTGCCAGCAGCCGGACAGGGGGCCATGGCTACACCTTC. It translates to CASSRTGGHGYTF.

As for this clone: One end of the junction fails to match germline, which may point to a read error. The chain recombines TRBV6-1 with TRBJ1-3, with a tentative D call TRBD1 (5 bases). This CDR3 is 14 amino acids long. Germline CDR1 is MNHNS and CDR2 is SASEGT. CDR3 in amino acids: CASSEDRSGNTIYF. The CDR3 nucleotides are TGTGCCAGCAGCGAAGACAGATCTGGAAACACCATATATTTT.

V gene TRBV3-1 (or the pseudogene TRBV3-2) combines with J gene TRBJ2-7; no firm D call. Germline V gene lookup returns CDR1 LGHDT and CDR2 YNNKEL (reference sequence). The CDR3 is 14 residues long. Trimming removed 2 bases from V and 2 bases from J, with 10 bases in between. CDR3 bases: TGTGCCAGCAGCCAATACAGCCAGGCCTACGAGCAGTACTTC. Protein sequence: CASSQYSQAYEQYF.

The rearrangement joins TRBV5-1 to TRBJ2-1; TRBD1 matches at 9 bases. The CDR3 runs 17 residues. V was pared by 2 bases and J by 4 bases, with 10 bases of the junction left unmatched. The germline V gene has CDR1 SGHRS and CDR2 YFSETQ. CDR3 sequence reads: CASSFFRWDRVYNEQFF. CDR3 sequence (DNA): TGCGCCAGCAGCTTCTTCCGGTGGGACAGGGTTTACAATGAGCAGTTCTTC.

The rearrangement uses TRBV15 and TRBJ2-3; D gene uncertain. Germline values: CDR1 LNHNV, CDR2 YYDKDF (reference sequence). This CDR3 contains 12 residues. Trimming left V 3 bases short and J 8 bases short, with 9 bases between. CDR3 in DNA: TGTGCCACCAGCAGGGGCGAAAGTACGCAGTATTTT. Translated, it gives CATSRGESTQYF.

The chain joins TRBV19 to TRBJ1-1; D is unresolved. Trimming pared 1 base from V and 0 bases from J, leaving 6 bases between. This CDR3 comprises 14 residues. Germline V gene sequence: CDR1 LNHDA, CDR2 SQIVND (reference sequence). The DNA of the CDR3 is TGTGCCAGTAGTATAGGACACTTGAACACTGAAGCTTTCTTT. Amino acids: CASSIGHLNTEAFF. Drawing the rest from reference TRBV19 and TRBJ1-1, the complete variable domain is DGGITQSPKYLFRKEGQNVTLSCEQNLNHDAMYWYRQDPGQGLRLIYYSQIVNDFQKGDIAEGYSVSREKKESFPLTVTSAQKNPTAFYLCASSIGHLNTEAFFGQGTRLTVV.

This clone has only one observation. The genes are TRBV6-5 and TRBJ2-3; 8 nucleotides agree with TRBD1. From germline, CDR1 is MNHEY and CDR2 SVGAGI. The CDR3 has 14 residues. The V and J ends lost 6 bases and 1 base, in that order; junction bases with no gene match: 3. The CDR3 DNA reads TGTGCCAGCAGGGAGGACAGGGGCACAGATACGCAGTATTTT. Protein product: CASREDRGTDTQYF.

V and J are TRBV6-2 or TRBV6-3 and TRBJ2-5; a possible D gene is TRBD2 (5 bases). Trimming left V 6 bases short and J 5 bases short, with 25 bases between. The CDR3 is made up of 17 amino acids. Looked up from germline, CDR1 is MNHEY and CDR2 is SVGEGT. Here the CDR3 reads CASSHLFKGSRAETQYF. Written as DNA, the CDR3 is TGTGCCAGCAGCCACCTCTTTAAAGGGAGTCGGGCGGAGACCCAGTACTTC.

CDR3: CASSWGGTSGETQYF. For the CDR3, the DNA is TGTGCCAGCAGCTGGGGAGGGACTAGCGGGGAGACCCAGTACTTC. V gene TRBV5-4 combines with J gene TRBJ2-5, with 12 bases fitting TRBD2. V was clipped by 3 bases and J by 5 bases; unmatched bases: 5. CDR1 is SGHNT and CDR2 is YYREEE in the germline V gene (reference sequence). This CDR3 has 15 residues.

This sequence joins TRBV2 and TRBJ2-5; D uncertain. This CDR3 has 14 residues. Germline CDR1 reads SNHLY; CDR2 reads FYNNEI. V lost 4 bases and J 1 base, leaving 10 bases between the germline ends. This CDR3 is CASSVEAFQETQYF. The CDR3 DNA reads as TGTGCCAGCAGTGTTGAGGCTTTCCAAGAGACCCAGTACTTC.

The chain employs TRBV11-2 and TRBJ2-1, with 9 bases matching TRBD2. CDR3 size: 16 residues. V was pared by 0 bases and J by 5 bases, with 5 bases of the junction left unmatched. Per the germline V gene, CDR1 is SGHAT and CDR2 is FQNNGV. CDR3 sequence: CASSLDRAGGNNEQFF. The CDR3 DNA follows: TGTGCCAGCAGCTTAGATCGAGCGGGGGGAAACAATGAGCAGTTCTTC.

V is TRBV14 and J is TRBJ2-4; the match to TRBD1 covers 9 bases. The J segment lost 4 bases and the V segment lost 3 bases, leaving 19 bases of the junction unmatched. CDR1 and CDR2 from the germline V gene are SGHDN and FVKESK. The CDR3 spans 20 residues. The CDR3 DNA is TGTGCCAGCAGCCAGAACAACGGGACAGGGAAGCCCCAGCAAAAAAACATTCAGTACTTC. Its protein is CASSQNNGTGKPQQKNIQYF.

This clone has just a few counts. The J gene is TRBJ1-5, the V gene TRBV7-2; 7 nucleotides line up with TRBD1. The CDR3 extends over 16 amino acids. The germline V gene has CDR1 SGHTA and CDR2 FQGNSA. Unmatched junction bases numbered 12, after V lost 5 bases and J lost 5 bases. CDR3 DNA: TGTGCCAGCAGCCAGAGGGGGCTAGGAGGCGATCAGCCCCAGCATTTT. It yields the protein CASSQRGLGGDQPQHF. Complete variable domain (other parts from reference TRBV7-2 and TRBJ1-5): GAGVSQSPSNKVTEKGKDVELRCDPISGHTALYWYRQSLGQGLEFLIYFQGNSAPDKSGLPSDRFSAERTGGSVSTLTIQRTQQEDSAVYLCASSQRGLGGDQPQHFGDGTRLSIL.

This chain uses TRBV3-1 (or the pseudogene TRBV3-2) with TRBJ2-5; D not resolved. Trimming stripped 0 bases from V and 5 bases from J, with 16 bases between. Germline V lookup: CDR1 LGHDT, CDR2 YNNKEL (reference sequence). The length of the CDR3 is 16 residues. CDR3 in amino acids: CASSQDSGASMETQYF. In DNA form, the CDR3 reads TGTGCCAGCAGCCAAGATTCTGGAGCTTCCATGGAGACCCAGTACTTC.

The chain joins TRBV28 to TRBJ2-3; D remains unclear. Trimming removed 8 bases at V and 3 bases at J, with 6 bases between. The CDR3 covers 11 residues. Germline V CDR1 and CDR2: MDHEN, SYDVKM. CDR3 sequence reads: CASLRTDTQYF. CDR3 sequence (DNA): TGTGCCAGCTTGAGGACAGATACGCAGTATTTT.

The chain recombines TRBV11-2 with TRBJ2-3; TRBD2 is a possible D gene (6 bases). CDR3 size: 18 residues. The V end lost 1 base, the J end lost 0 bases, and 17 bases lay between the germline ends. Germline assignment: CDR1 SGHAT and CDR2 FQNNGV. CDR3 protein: CASSLGWTIPSSTDTQYF. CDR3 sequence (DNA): TGTGCCAGCAGCTTAGGCTGGACTATACCGTCTAGCACAGATACGCAGTATTTT.

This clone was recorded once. CDR3: CASSLARGHSYGYTF. The CDR3 nucleotides are TGTGCCAGCAGTTTAGCCAGGGGGCACAGCTATGGCTACACCTTC. The chain combines TRBV28 with TRBJ1-2, with 8 bases matching TRBD1. Germline V CDR1 and CDR2: MDHEN, SYDVKM. The ends lost 2 bases at V and 4 bases at J; junction bases unmatched: 6. The CDR3 contains 15 residues.

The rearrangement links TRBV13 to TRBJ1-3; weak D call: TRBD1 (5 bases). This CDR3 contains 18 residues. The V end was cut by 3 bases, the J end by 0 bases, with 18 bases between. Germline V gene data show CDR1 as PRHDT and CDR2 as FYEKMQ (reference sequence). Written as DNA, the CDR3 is TGTGCCAGCAGCTTGGGAAGGGGCTCCTCCATCTCTGGAAACACCATATATTTT. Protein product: CASSLGRGSSISGNTIYF.